The 7 T cell receptor beta chains listed next were all sequenced from one sample in a study of T cell responses to AZD1222 COVID-19 vaccine. Assay used: immunoSEQ multiplex PCR; TCRdb lists only in-frame clones, some missing. The sample has some 150,000 clones, about 92% seen once. Sequences were derived from peripheral blood, sampled on day 0 of AZD1222 vaccination. All receptors come from an adult in good health.

The chain couples TRBV9 to TRBJ1-1, with D possibly TRBD1 on 6 matching bases. Germline values: CDR1 SGDLS, CDR2 YYNGEE. V lost 3 bases and J 1 base, leaving 10 bases between the germline ends. This CDR3 is built from 14 residues. The CDR3 here is CASSAGHKNTEAFF. The CDR3 coding sequence is TGTGCCAGCAGCGCGGGACACAAGAACACTGAAGCTTTCTTT.

The V call is TRBV18, the J call TRBJ1-2, with D perhaps matching TRBD1 (5 bases). The CDR3 is made up of 16 amino acids. V lost 3 bases and J 0 bases, leaving 14 bases between the germline ends. The V gene's germline CDR1 is KGHSH and CDR2 LQKENI. CDR3 DNA: TGTGCCAGCTCACCTAGGGAAGGGGCAACTAACTATGGCTACACCTTC. Translating gives CASSPREGATNYGYTF.

The rearrangement links TRBV24-1 to TRBJ2-1; maybe TRBD1 (6 bases). CDR3 length equals 13 residues. Trimming cost V 6 bases and J 6 bases, with 11 bases left between them. The germline V gene encodes CDR1 KGHDR and CDR2 SFDVKD. The CDR3 loop is CATSRGFSNEQFF. CDR3 DNA: TGTGCCACCAGTAGGGGGTTCAGCAATGAGCAGTTCTTC.

This chain joins TRBV27 and TRBJ1-4; possible D gene TRBD1, 6 bases. Deletions cut 5 bases from V and 4 bases from J, with 14 bases between. Germline loops: CDR1 MNHEY, CDR2 SMNVEV (reference sequence). This CDR3 region has 15 residues. The CDR3 here is CASSPRGGINEKLFF. The CDR3 DNA is TGTGCCAGCAGTCCGAGGGGGGGAATTAATGAAAAACTGTTTTTT.

This chain connects TRBV28 to TRBJ1-2, with TRBD1 matching over 7 bases. The CDR3 runs to 13 residues. After removal of 4 bases from V and 4 bases from J, the junction contained 3 bases not matched to a gene. CDR1 MDHEN and CDR2 SYDVKM come from the germline V gene. CDR3 sequence reads: CASSSTGTYGYTF. DNA for the CDR3: TGTGCCAGCAGTTCGACAGGGACCTATGGCTACACCTTC.

This chain links TRBV28 with TRBJ2-5; TRBD1 aligns across 7 bases. Germline V gives CDR1 MDHEN, CDR2 SYDVKM. The CDR3 extends over 14 amino acids. The J segment lost 5 bases and the V segment lost 6 bases, leaving 9 bases of the junction unmatched. The DNA of the CDR3 is TGTGCCAGCAGCAGAGGGGGCAGCAGGGAGACCCAGTACTTC. Its translation is CASSRGGSRETQYF.

This clone was observed a single time. The chain joins TRBV3-1 (or the pseudogene TRBV3-2) to TRBJ1-2, with 7 positions matching TRBD1. Germline assignment: CDR1 LGHDT and CDR2 YNNKEL (reference sequence). The CDR3 totals 15 residues. Germline trimming cut 0 bases from V and 5 bases from J; bases unmatched to any gene: 6. CDR3 region: CASSQEGYRGYGYTF. Written as DNA, the CDR3 is TGTGCCAGCAGCCAAGAGGGTTACAGGGGATATGGCTACACCTTC.